This T cell receptor beta chain stems from a study of cytomegalovirus exposure and HLA in healthy donors. Study-wide results and caveats: A list of about 180 TCR beta chains associated with cytomegalovirus was given. Later analysis demonstrated an association between a missense DCLRE1C variant and TCR beta V- and J-gene trimming. Using a false discovery rate of 0.05, a later analysis showed that some 16,000 TCR beta sequences were associated with HLA alleles.

As for this clone: Its antigen is as yet unknown.

CDR1 is SGDLS and CDR2 is YYNGEE in the germline V gene. V lost 3 bases, J lost 5 bases, and 9 bases stayed unmatched. This CDR3 region has 17 residues. At sampling all donors were nominally healthy, likely with unrecorded immune exposures. The PCR had 60 Vbeta and 13 Jbeta primers. The table came from immunoSEQ multiplex PCR; TCRdb's copy has only in-frame clones and leaves some out. The sample records roughly 190,000 clones, roughly 80% being singletons. The specimen sequenced was PBMCs. The chain recombines TRBV9 with TRBJ2-1, with 12 bases lining up with TRBD1. This sequence was found in a man in his forties in good health and CMV-seropositive. The CDR3 spells CASSAIGTGGIDNEQFF. The DNA of the CDR3 is TGTGCCAGCAGCGCAATCGGGACAGGGGGCATCGACAATGAGCAGTTCTTC.